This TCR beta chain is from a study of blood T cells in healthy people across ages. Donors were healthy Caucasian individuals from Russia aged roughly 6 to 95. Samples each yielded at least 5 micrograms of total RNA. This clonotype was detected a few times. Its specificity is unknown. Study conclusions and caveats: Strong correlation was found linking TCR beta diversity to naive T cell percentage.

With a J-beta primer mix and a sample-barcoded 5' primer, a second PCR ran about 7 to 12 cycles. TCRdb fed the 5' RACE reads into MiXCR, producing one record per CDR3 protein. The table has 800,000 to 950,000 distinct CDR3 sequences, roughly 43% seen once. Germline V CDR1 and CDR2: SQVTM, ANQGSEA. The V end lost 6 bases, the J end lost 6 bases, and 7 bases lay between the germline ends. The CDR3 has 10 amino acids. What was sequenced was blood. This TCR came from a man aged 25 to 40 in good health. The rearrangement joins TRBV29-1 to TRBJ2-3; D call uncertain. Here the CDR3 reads CSVARDTQYF. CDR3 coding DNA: TGCAGCGTGGCTCGGGATACGCAGTATTTT.